This T cell receptor beta chain is from a study of blood T cell repertoires in COVID-19. Study overall: Spain, Italy and the United States supplied samples that represented acute and convalescent COVID-19.

TCRdb's copy holds only in-frame clones and misses some; the assay was immunoSEQ multiplex PCR. The sample lists some 100,000 clones, roughly 89% occurring once. The germline CDR1 and CDR2 sequences are SGHTA and FQGNSA. This CDR3 spans 14 amino acids. The ends lost 5 bases at V and 7 bases at J; junction bases unmatched: 9. This TCR derives from a man in his 70s with acute or convalescent COVID-19. The rearrangement joins TRBV7-2 to TRBJ2-7; 9 bases align to TRBD2. The material sequenced was peripheral blood. The DNA for the CDR3 is TGTGCCAGCAGCAAGGGAGCGGGAGGAGATGAGCAGTACTTC. It codes for CASSKGAGGDEQYF.